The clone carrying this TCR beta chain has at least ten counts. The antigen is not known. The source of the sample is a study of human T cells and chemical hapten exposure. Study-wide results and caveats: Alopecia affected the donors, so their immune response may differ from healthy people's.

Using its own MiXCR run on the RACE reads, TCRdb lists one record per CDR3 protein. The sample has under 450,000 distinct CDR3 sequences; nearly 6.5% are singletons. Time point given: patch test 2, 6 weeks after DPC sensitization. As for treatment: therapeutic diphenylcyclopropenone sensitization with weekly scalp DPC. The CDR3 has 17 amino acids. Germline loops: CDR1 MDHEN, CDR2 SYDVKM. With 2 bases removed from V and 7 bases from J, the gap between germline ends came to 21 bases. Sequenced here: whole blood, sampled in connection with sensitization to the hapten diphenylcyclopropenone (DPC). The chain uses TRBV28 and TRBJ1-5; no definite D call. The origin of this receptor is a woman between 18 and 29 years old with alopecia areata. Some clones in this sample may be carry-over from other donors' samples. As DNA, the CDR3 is TGTGCCAGCAGTTTACGCCCAAATCGGATGTTCGTGCAGCCCCAGCATTTT. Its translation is CASSLRPNRMFVQPQHF.